This T cell receptor beta chain was profiled in a study of cytomegalovirus exposure and HLA in healthy donors. Turning to the study itself: Of all 400 or so donors who were genotyped, 70% to 85% belonged to the Caucasian-associated ancestry cluster. The study's findings and limits: Follow-up analysis later connected one missense variant in DCLRE1C with trimming of TCR beta V- and J-genes. Reportedly, cytomegalovirus status was diagnosed with high sensitivity and specificity. A few V segments could not be told apart, such as TRBV6-2 and TRBV6-3, and were left out.

The germline V gene has CDR1 MNHEY and CDR2 SVGAGI. V lost 2 bases and J lost 7; bases outside the gene matches: 4. This CDR3 spans 15 amino acids. This clone has a handful of counts. The antigen remains unidentified. PCR was performed using 60 Vbeta and 13 Jbeta primers. This table comes from immunoSEQ multiplex PCR, and its TCRdb copy is limited to in-frame clones, with some not included. Seen here are 76,000 or so clones, around 80% observed once, and the top ten hold roughly 2.5%. This TCR came from a man aged 25 to 45 in good health and CMV-seronegative. The chain has TRBV6-5 and TRBJ2-1; TRBD2 agrees at 11 bases. What was sequenced was PBMCs. CDR3 bases: TGTGCCAGCAGTTACGGTAGCGGGAGGGGGAATGAGCAGTTCTTC. Its protein is CASSYGSGRGNEQFF.